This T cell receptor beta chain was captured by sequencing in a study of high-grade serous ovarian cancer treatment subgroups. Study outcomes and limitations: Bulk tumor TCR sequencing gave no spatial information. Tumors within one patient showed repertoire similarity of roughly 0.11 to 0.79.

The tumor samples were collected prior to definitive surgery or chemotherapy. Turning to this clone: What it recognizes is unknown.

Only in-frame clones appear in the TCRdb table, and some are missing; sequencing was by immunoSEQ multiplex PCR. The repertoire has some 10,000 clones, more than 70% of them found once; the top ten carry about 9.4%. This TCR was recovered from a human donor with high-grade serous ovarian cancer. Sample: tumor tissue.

The CDR3 DNA reads TGTGCCAGCAGTTTTAGGGGTAGACCTGGAAACACCATATATTTT. It is translated as CASSFRGRPGNTIYF. This chain uses TRBV27 with TRBJ1-3, with D maybe TRBD1 (5 bases). Germline V gives CDR1 MNHEY, CDR2 SMNVEV (reference sequence). The CDR3 covers 15 residues. V shed 3 bases and J shed 2 bases, with 11 bases lying between them.